This TCR beta chain was sequenced in a study of Graves' ophthalmopathy and Graves' hyperthyroidism. Comments on this clonotype: What it recognizes is unknown.

Amplified TCR beta CDR3 regions were obtained using RNA transcripts as template. After a first-round RT-PCR with HTBI primers, a second-round multiplex PCR was run. TCRdb reprocessed the multiplex PCR reads via MiXCR and lists one record per CDR3 protein. Among hundreds of thousands of distinct CDR3 sequences, about 41% were seen once, and the ten largest hold 2.5% to 3.5%. With a duration under 3 months, ophthalmopathy in the donors showed moderate-to-severe activity, CAS ≥3 and NOSPECS ≥4. Trimming cost V 2 bases and J 6 bases; bases outside gene matches: 7. This CDR3 has 14 amino acids. Per germline, CDR1 SGHRS and CDR2 YFSETQ. Overall study findings and caveats: Discriminating ophthalmopathy from stable hyperthyroidism, a 13-signature model attained a sensitivity of about 88% and a specificity of about 81%. In blood appeared most of the expanded thyroid clonotypes whose frequency exceeded 0.001.

J is TRBJ2-7 and V is TRBV5-1, with TRBD1 identical over 8 bases. This receptor was taken from an adult man with Graves' ophthalmopathy. The sequencing input was peripheral blood. The CDR3 DNA reads as TGCGCCAGCAGCTTTTATTGGACAGGGACCGAGCAGTACTTC. It yields the protein CASSFYWTGTEQYF.